Listed below are T cell receptor beta chains from one sample, sequenced in a study of lymphopenia after photon versus proton radiotherapy. Here immunoSEQ multiplex PCR was the method, and the copy in TCRdb shows in-frame clones only, minus some. The sample holds approximately 170,000 clones, approximately 91% seen once. The source was peripheral blood, collected from a patient treated with photon-based radiotherapy. These receptors were collected from a man between 45 and 60 years old with gastric cancer. The CDR3 runs from the conserved cysteine through the conserved F or W. The D gene is left open where the match is weak. The listing skips clone size in some rows; elsewhere it reads once, few, many or a size class.

once NA TRBJ1-5 TRBV9 CASSVDGREYQPQHF TGTGCCAGCAGCGTAGATGGCAGGGAGTATCAGCCCCAGCATTTT
once TRBD1 TRBJ2-7 TRBV6-5 CASRPGTGNYEQYF TGTGCCAGCCGACCCGGGACAGGGAACTACGAGCAGTACTTC
NA TRBD1 TRBJ1-1 TRBV5-1 CASSSQGPSMNTEAFF TGCGCCAGCAGCTCACAGGGGCCTTCAATGAACACTGAAGCTTTCTTT
NA TRBD1 TRBJ2-7 TRBV19 CATSPTGSPYEQYF TGTGCCACCAGTCCGACAGGGTCCCCCTACGAGCAGTACTTC
NA NA TRBJ1-4 TRBV11-2 CASSLVRRANNEKLFF TGTGCCAGCAGCTTAGTGCGGCGGGCGAATAATGAAAAACTGTTTTTT
NA TRBD2 TRBJ2-5 TRBV5-1 CASSYSGSRETQYF TGCGCCAGCAGCTATAGCGGGAGTCGTGAGACCCAGTACTTC
NA NA TRBJ2-3 TRBV30 CAWSVRLGQPNPLSTDTQYF TGTGCCTGGAGTGTACGGTTGGGGCAGCCCAATCCCCTTAGCACAGATACGCAGTATTTT
NA NA TRBJ2-5 TRBV9 CASSPGRPPETQYF TGTGCCAGCAGCCCCGGGCGGCCCCCAGAGACCCAGTACTTC
NA TRBD1 TRBJ1-5 TRBV19 CATSGTVGQPQHF TGTGCCACCTCCGGGACAGTCGGACAGCCCCAGCATTTT
NA TRBD2 TRBJ2-7 TRBV5-1 CASSNLAGGYEQYF TGCGCCAGCAGCAACCTAGCGGGAGGCTACGAGCAGTACTTC
NA NA TRBJ2-1 TRBV6-1 CASSEVGVSYNEQFF TGTGCCAGCAGTGAAGTTGGGGTTTCCTACAATGAGCAGTTCTTC
once NA TRBJ2-3 TRBV21-1 CASSNRRDTQYF TGTGCCAGCAGCAACAGGAGGGATACGCAGTATTTT
NA NA TRBJ1-2 TRBV10-2 CASSDRIYGYTF TGCGCCAGCAGTGACAGGATCTATGGCTACACCTTC